This is a list of T cell receptor beta chains from one sample in a study of blood T cell repertoires in COVID-19. Here immunoSEQ multiplex PCR was the method, and the copy in TCRdb shows in-frame clones only, minus some. The sample lists 250,000 or so clones, about 86% seen once, with roughly 6.3% in the top ten. The source material was peripheral blood. The receptors here all came from a man in his sixties with acute or convalescent COVID-19. Each CDR3 is given with its conserved first and last residue. Each record gives: clone size, D gene, V gene, J gene, CDR3 DNA, CDR3 protein. A D gene is named only where the DNA matches it firmly. Size tells how often a clone was seen (once, few, many) or the class of an expanded clone, and some rows leave it out.

abundance: NA; d_gene: NA; v_gene: TRBV11-3; j_gene: TRBJ1-2; CDR3nt: TGTGCCAGCAGCTTCGGCTCATCGCAGGGGAACTATGGCTACACCTTC; CDR3aa: CASSFGSSQGNYGYTF
abundance: NA; d_gene: TRBD1; v_gene: TRBV11-2; j_gene: TRBJ2-2; CDR3nt: TGTGCCAGCAGCACCCCAGGGGGCCTGGACACCGGGGAGCTGTTTTTT; CDR3aa: CASSTPGGLDTGELFF
abundance: NA; d_gene: TRBD1; v_gene: TRBV7-9; j_gene: TRBJ1-2; CDR3nt: TGTGCCAGCAGCCACCTTAGACAGGGTGAAAACTATGGCTACACCTTC; CDR3aa: CASSHLRQGENYGYTF
abundance: few; d_gene: NA; v_gene: TRBV6-1; j_gene: TRBJ1-1; CDR3nt: TGTGCCAGCAGTGAGACGTCGAGGGCTTTCTTT; CDR3aa: CASSETSRAFF
abundance: once; d_gene: TRBD1; v_gene: TRBV10-3; j_gene: TRBJ2-6; CDR3nt: TGTGCCGCCACAGGGGCTGGGGCCAACGTCCTGACTTTC; CDR3aa: CAATGAGANVLTF
abundance: NA; d_gene: NA; v_gene: TRBV29-1; j_gene: TRBJ2-1; CDR3nt: TGCAGCGTTAGCGGACGGAACAATGAGCAGTTCTTC; CDR3aa: CSVSGRNNEQFF
abundance: NA; d_gene: TRBD2; v_gene: TRBV9; j_gene: TRBJ2-3; CDR3nt: TGTGCCAGCAGCGTCGGACTAGTGGGAGATACGCAGTATTTT; CDR3aa: CASSVGLVGDTQYF
abundance: NA; d_gene: NA; v_gene: TRBV6-5; j_gene: TRBJ1-1; CDR3nt: TGTGCCAGCAGTTACTCCACAGGGAACACTGAAGCTTTCTTT; CDR3aa: CASSYSTGNTEAFF
abundance: NA; d_gene: TRBD1; v_gene: TRBV7-3; j_gene: TRBJ1-2; CDR3nt: TGTGCCAGCAGCCCAGGGGGACAGGGGGTGGAGGGCTACACCTTC; CDR3aa: CASSPGGQGVEGYTF
abundance: NA; d_gene: TRBD1; v_gene: TRBV9; j_gene: TRBJ1-2; CDR3nt: TGTGCCAGCAGCGTAGAGGCAGGGGGTTCACGAGGCTACACCTTC; CDR3aa: CASSVEAGGSRGYTF
abundance: NA; d_gene: TRBD2; v_gene: TRBV7-9; j_gene: TRBJ2-5; CDR3nt: TGTGCCAGCAGCTTACTAGCGGGAGCCCAAGAGACCCAGTACTTC; CDR3aa: CASSLLAGAQETQYF